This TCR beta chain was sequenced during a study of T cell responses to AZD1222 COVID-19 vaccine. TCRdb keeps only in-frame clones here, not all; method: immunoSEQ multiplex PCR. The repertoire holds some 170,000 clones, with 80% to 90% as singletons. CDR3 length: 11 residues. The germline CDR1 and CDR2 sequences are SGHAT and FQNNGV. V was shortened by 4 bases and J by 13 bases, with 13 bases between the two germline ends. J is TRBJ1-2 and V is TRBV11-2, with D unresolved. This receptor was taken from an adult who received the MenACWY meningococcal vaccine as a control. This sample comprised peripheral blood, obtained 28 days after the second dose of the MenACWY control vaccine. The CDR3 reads CASSSGLRGTF. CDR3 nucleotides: TGTGCCAGCAGCTCCGGCCTGAGAGGCACCTTC.